The source of this T cell receptor (beta chain) is a study of T-cell memory formation after mild COVID-19. Across the whole study: TCR clusters largely stayed donor specific. Whole-study results and caveats: Balance between CD4 and CD8 was seen in clones contracting day 15 to 85, and a CD4+ lean was seen in later expanders. Pre-infection memory harbored some responding clones, suggesting cross-reactive memory joined.

Germline V gene sequence: CDR1 LGHDT, CDR2 YNNKEL (reference sequence). Trimming took off 2 bases at V and 3 bases at J, with 5 bases between the two ends. The CDR3 covers 12 residues. A single record per CDR3 protein comes from TCRdb applying MiXCR to the 5' RACE reads. Here the sample spans hundreds of thousands of distinct CDR3 sequences, around 15% being singletons. This clonotype was seen a handful of times. The target antigen is unknown. Sequenced input: PBMCs or a T cell subset sorted from them (not recorded which). The chain is built from TRBV3-1 and TRBJ2-7; unclear D gene. The receptor comes from a young man who had mild COVID-19 (a few samples of this study predate the infection). Cell type and time point are not known. The CDR3 sequence is CASSQLSYEQYF. The CDR3 bases are TGTGCCAGCAGCCAACTTAGCTACGAGCAGTACTTC.